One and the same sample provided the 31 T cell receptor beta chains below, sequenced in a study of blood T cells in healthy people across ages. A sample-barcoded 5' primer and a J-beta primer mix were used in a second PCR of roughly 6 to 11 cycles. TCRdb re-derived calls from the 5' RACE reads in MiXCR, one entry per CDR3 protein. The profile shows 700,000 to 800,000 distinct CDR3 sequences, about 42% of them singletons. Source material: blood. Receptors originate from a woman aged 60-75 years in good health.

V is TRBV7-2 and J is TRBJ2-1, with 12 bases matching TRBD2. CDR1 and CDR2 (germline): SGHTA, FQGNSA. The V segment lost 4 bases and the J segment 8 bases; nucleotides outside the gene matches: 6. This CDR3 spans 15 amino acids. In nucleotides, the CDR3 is TGTGCCAGCAGCTCGACTAGCGGGAGCGGGCATGAGCAGTTCTTC. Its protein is CASSSTSGSGHEQFF.

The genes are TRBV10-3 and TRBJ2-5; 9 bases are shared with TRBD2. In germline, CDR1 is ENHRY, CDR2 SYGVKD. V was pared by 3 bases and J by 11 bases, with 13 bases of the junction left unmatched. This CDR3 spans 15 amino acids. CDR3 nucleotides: TGTGCCATCAGTGATCTAGCGGGATCGGGGAATGAGCAGTACTTC. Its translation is CAISDLAGSGNEQYF.

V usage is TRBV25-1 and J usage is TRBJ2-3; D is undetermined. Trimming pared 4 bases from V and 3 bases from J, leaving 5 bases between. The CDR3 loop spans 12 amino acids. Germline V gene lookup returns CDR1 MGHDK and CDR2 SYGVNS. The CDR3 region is CASSVHTDTQYF. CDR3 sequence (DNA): TGTGCCAGCAGTGTCCATACAGATACGCAGTATTTT.

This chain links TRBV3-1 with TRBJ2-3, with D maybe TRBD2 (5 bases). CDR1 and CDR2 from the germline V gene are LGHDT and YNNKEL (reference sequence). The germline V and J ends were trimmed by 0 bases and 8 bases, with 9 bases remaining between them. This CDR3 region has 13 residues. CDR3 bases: TGTGCCAGCAGCCAAGATCCCGGAGGTACGCAGTATTTT. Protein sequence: CASSQDPGGTQYF.

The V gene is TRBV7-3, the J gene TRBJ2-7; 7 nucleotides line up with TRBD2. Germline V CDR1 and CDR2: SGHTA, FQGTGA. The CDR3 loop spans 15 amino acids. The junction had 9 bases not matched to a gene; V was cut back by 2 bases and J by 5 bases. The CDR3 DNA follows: TGTGCCAGCAGCTTAGTACTAGCGCCGAAGAACGAGCAGTACTTC. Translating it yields CASSLVLAPKNEQYF.

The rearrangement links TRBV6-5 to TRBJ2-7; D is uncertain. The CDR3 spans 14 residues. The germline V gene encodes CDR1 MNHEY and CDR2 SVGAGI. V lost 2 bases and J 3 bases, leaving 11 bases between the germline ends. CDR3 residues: CASSYGRLNYEQYF. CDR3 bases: TGTGCCAGCAGTTACGGCAGGCTGAACTACGAGCAGTACTTC.

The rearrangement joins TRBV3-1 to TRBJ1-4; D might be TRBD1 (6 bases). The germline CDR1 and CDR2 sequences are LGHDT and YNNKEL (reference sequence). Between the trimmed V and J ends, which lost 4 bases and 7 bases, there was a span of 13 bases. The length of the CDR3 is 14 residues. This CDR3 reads CASSRGQGTEKLFF. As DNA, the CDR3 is TGTGCCAGCAGCCGGGGGCAGGGGACTGAAAAACTGTTTTTT.

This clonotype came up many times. The chain's CDR3 is CASSRRLAHEQFF. The CDR3 nucleotides are TGTGCCAGCAGCAGGCGACTAGCTCATGAGCAGTTCTTC. The V and J genes are TRBV7-2 and TRBJ2-1; the match to TRBD2 covers 7 bases. CDR1 and CDR2 (germline): SGHTA, FQGNSA. Unmatched junction bases numbered 6, after V lost 5 bases and J lost 8 bases. This CDR3 contains 13 residues.

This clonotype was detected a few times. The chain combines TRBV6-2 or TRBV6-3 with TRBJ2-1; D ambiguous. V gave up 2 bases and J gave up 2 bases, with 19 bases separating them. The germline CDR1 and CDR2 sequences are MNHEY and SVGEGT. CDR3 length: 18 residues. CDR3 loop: CASSYNALLDMAYNEQFF. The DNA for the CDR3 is TGTGCCAGCAGTTACAATGCACTACTCGACATGGCCTACAATGAGCAGTTCTTC.

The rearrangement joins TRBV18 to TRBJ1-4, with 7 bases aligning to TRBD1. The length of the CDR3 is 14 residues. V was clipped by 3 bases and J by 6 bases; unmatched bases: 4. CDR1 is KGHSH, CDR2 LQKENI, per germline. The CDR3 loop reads CASSPGTVDEKLFF. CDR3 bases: TGTGCCAGCTCACCCGGGACAGTGGATGAAAAACTGTTTTTT.

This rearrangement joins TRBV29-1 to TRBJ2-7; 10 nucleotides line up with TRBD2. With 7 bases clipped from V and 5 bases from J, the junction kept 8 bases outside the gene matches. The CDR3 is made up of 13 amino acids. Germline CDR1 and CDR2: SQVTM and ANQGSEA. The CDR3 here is CSGGASGGHEQYF. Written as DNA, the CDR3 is TGCAGCGGGGGTGCTAGCGGGGGCCACGAGCAGTACTTC.

The chain's CDR3 is CASSDHGTLEQFF. As DNA, the CDR3 is TGTGCCAGCAGCGACCACGGGACACTAGAGCAGTTCTTC. The genes are TRBV9 and TRBJ2-1; D may be TRBD1 (6 bases). Trimming pared 3 bases from V and 10 bases from J, leaving 14 bases between. Germline CDR1 and CDR2: SGDLS and YYNGEE. This CDR3 is 13 amino acids long.

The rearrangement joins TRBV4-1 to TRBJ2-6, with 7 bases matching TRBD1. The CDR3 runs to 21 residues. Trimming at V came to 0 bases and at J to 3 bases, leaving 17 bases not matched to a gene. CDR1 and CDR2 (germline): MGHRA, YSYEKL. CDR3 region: CASSQDPLKGAYRGGANVLTF. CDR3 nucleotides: TGCGCCAGCAGCCAAGATCCGTTGAAGGGGGCTTATCGAGGTGGGGCCAACGTCCTGACTTTC.

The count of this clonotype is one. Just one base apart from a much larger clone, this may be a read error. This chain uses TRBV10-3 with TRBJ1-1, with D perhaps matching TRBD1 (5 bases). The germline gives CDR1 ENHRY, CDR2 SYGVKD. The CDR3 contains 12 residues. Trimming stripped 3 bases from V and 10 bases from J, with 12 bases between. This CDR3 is CAISDGGSGAFF. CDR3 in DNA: TGTGCCATCAGTGATGGGGGGTCTGGAGCTTTCTTT.

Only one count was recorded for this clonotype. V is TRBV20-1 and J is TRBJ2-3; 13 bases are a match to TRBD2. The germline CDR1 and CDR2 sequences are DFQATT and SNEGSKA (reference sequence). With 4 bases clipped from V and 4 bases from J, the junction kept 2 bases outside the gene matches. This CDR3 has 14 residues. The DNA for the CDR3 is TGCAGTGCTACGACTAGCGGGAGGCCAGATACGCAGTATTTT. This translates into CSATTSGRPDTQYF.

The CDR3 DNA follows: TGTGCCAGCAGCTTAGAACGGGGGTTTAAGCCTGAAGCTTTCTTT. It is translated as CASSLERGFKPEAFF. The rearrangement joins TRBV7-2 to TRBJ1-1; the D gene is possibly TRBD1 (5 bases). V lost 1 base, J lost 6 bases, and 15 bases lay in between. Germline CDR1 reads SGHTA; CDR2 reads FQGNSA. This CDR3 is 15 amino acids long.

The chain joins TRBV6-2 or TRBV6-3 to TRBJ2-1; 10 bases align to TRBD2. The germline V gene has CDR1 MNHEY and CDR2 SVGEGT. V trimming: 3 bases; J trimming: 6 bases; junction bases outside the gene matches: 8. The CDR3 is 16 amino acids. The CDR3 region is CASSYETSGTGNEQFF. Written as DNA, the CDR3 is TGTGCCAGCAGTTATGAAACTAGCGGGACAGGCAATGAGCAGTTCTTC.

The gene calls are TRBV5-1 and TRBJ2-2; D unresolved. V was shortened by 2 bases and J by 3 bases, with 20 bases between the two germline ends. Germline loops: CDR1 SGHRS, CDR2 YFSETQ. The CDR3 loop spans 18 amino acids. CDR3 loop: CASSLRPSIPSDTGELFF. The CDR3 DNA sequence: TGCGCCAGCAGCTTAAGGCCGAGCATTCCATCCGACACCGGGGAGCTGTTTTTT.

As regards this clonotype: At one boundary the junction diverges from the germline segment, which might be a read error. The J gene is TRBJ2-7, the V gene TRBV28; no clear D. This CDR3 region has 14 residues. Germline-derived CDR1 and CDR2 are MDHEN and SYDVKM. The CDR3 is CASSKDGLPYEQYF. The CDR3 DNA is TGTGCCAGTAGTAAGGACGGATTACCCTACGAGCAGTATTTC.

The CDR3, as DNA: TGTGCCAGCAGTTTGGCGGGGATGGGCCTCGACAACTACAATGAGCAGTTCTTC. Translation gives CASSLAGMGLDNYNEQFF. The chain combines TRBV12-3 or TRBV12-4 with TRBJ2-1, with D possibly being TRBD2 (6 bases). The germline V and J ends were trimmed by 3 bases and 3 bases, with 21 bases remaining between them. The CDR3 is 18 amino acids.

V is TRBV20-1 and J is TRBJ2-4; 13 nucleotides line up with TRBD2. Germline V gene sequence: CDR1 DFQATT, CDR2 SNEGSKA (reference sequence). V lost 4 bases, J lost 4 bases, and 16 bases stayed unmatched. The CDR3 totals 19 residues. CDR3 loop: CSATALGTSGTEKKNIQYF. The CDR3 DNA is TGCAGTGCTACCGCCCTCGGGACTAGCGGGACCGAGAAGAAAAACATTCAGTACTTC.

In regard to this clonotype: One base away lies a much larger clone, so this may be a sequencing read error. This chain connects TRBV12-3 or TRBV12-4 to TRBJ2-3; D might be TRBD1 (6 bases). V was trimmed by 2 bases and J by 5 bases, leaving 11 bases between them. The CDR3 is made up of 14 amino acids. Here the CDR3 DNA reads TGTGCCAGCAGTTTAAAACAGACAGGAGATACGCAGTATTTT. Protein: CASSLKQTGDTQYF.

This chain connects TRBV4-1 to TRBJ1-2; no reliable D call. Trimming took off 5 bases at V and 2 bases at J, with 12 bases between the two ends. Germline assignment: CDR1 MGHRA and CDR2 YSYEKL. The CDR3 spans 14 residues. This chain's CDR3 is CASSIRQANYGYTF. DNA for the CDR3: TGCGCCAGCAGCATAAGGCAGGCAAACTATGGCTACACCTTC.

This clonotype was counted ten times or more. CDR3 loop: CASRREVNADTQYF. Written as DNA, the CDR3 is TGTGCCAGCAGAAGGGAGGTGAACGCAGATACGCAGTATTTT. The chain uses TRBV4-2 and TRBJ2-3, with a possible D match to TRBD2 (6 bases). Germline assignment: CDR1 LGHNA and CDR2 YNFKEQ. The CDR3 totals 14 residues. Trimming took 6 bases from V and 4 from J, leaving 14 bases between them.

This CDR3 is CASSVHSQETQFF. For the CDR3, the DNA is TGTGCCAGCAGCGTACACAGCCAAGAGACCCAGTTCTTC. The chain uses TRBV9 and TRBJ2-1; D remains unclear. The CDR3 runs to 13 residues. Germline assignment: CDR1 SGDLS and CDR2 YYNGEE. The V gene lost 1 base and the J gene lost 13 bases, with 15 bases spanning the gap. Full variable domain (remainder filled in from reference TRBV9 and TRBJ2-1): DSGVTQTPKHLITATGQRVTLRCSPRSGDLSVYWYQQSLDQGLQFLIQYYNGEERAKGNILERFSAQQFPDLHSELNLSSLELGDSALYFCASSVHSQETQFFGPGTRLTVL.

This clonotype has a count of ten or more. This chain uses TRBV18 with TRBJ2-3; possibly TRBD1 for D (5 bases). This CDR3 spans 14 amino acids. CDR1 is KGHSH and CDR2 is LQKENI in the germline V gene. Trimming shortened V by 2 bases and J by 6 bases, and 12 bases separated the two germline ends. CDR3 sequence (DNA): TGTGCCAGCTCACCATCAGGGCCCACGGATACGCAGTATTTT. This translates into CASSPSGPTDTQYF.

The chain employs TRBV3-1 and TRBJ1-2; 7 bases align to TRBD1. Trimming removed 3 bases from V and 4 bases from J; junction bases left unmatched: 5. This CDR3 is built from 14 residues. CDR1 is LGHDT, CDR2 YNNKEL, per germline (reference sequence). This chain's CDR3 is CASSQSTGVYGYTF. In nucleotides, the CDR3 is TGTGCCAGCAGCCAGTCCACAGGGGTCTATGGCTACACCTTC.

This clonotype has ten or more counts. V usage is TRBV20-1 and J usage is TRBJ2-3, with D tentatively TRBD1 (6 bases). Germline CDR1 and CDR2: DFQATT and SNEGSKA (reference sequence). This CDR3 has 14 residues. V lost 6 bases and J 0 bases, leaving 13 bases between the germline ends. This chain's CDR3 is CSASGQVSTDTQYF. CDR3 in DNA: TGCAGTGCGTCGGGACAAGTAAGCACAGATACGCAGTATTTT.

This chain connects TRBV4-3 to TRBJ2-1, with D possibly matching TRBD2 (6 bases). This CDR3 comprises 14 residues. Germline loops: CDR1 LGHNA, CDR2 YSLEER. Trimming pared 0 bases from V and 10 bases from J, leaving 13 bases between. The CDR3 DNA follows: TGCGCCAGCAGCCAAGATTTGGAGGGCTACGAGCAGTTCTTC. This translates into CASSQDLEGYEQFF.

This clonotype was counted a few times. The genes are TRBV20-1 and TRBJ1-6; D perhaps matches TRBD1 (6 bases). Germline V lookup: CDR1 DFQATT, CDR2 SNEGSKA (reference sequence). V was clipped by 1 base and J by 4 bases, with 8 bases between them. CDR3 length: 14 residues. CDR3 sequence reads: CSARGTEYNSPLHF. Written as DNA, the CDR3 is TGCAGTGCTAGAGGGACAGAATATAATTCACCCCTCCACTTT.

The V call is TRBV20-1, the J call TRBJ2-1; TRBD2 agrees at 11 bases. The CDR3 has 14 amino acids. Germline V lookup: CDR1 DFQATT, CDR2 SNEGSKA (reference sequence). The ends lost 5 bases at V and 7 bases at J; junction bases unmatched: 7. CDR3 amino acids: CSAAGTSGQNEQFF. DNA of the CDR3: TGCAGTGCTGCCGGGACTAGCGGACAGAATGAGCAGTTCTTC.